These T cell receptor beta chains were read from a single sample in a study of T cell changes during pregnancy in multiple sclerosis. Data came from immunoSEQ multiplex PCR; TCRdb stores just in-frame clones and leaves some out. The sample holds roughly 29,000 clones, around 88% seen once. The specimen was CD4+ T cells from peripheral blood mononuclear cells, collected in the first trimester of pregnancy. The origin of the receptors is a female donor in good health, enrolled as a control in a pregnancy study. CDR3s include the opening cysteine and the closing phenylalanine or tryptophan. The order of the fields is D gene, J gene, clone size, V gene, CDR3 protein, CDR3 DNA. A D gene is named only where the DNA matches it firmly. Expanded clones get a size class; other rows say once, few or many, or leave the size out.

D gene: NA; J gene: TRBJ2-7; clone size: NA; V gene: TRBV7-8; CDR3 protein: CASSITGLSEQYF; CDR3 DNA: TGTGCCAGCAGCATTACAGGGTTGAGCGAGCAGTACTTC
D gene: TRBD1; J gene: TRBJ1-1; clone size: NA; V gene: TRBV7-9; CDR3 protein: CASSLIRQGTEAFF; CDR3 DNA: TGTGCCAGCAGCTTAATACGACAGGGCACTGAAGCTTTCTTT
D gene: NA; J gene: TRBJ2-1; clone size: NA; V gene: TRBV5-4; CDR3 protein: CASSLTLGQDNEQFF; CDR3 DNA: TGTGCCAGCAGCTTGACCCTGGGACAAGACAATGAGCAGTTCTTC
D gene: NA; J gene: TRBJ2-3; clone size: NA; V gene: TRBV28; CDR3 protein: CASSYGTGGTDTQYF; CDR3 DNA: TGTGCCAGCAGTTACGGGACTGGGGGCACAGATACGCAGTATTTT
D gene: NA; J gene: TRBJ2-7; clone size: NA; V gene: TRBV4-1; CDR3 protein: CASSPTSVTYEQYF; CDR3 DNA: TGCGCCAGCAGCCCCACGTCGGTAACCTACGAGCAGTACTTC
D gene: NA; J gene: TRBJ1-2; clone size: NA; V gene: TRBV6-5; CDR3 protein: CASSYIDRRLNYGYTF; CDR3 DNA: TGTGCCAGCAGTTACATCGACAGGAGACTCAACTATGGCTACACCTTC
D gene: NA; J gene: TRBJ1-6; clone size: once; V gene: TRBV4-1; CDR3 protein: CASSQWTEKNSPLHF; CDR3 DNA: TGCGCCAGCAGCCAATGGACAGAGAAAAATTCACCCCTCCACTTT
D gene: NA; J gene: TRBJ2-1; clone size: NA; V gene: TRBV7-2; CDR3 protein: CASTLGDSGYNEQFF; CDR3 DNA: TGTGCCAGCACTCTCGGGGACAGCGGGTACAATGAGCAGTTCTTC
D gene: NA; J gene: TRBJ2-7; clone size: NA; V gene: TRBV7-2; CDR3 protein: CASSHTPGAYEQYF; CDR3 DNA: TGTGCCAGCAGCCATACCCCGGGAGCCTACGAGCAGTACTTC
D gene: NA; J gene: TRBJ2-7; clone size: medium-sized; V gene: TRBV7-2; CDR3 protein: CASSLEGPASYYEQYF; CDR3 DNA: TGTGCCAGCAGCTTAGAGGGGCCAGCCTCTTACTACGAGCAGTACTTC
D gene: NA; J gene: TRBJ2-5; clone size: NA; V gene: TRBV7-3; CDR3 protein: CASSLEVQETQYF; CDR3 DNA: TGTGCCAGCAGCTTAGAGGTCCAGGAGACCCAGTACTTC
D gene: NA; J gene: TRBJ2-5; clone size: NA; V gene: TRBV5-4; CDR3 protein: CASSLELKETQYF; CDR3 DNA: TGTGCCAGCAGCTTGGAACTTAAAGAGACCCAGTACTTC
D gene: TRBD1; J gene: TRBJ1-1; clone size: NA; V gene: TRBV7-8; CDR3 protein: CASSQRGTGGTEAFF; CDR3 DNA: TGTGCCAGCAGCCAAAGGGGGACAGGGGGCACTGAAGCTTTCTTT
D gene: NA; J gene: TRBJ1-1; clone size: NA; V gene: TRBV5-1; CDR3 protein: CASSSDRDTEAFF; CDR3 DNA: TGCGCCAGCAGCTCTGACCGGGACACTGAAGCTTTCTTT
D gene: NA; J gene: TRBJ2-3; clone size: few; V gene: TRBV6-4; CDR3 protein: CASGAGHTDTQYF; CDR3 DNA: TGTGCCAGCGGGGCGGGGCACACAGATACGCAGTATTTT